Below, 30 T cell receptor beta chains from the same sample are listed, as sequenced in a study of T cell changes during pregnancy in multiple sclerosis. The assay was immunoSEQ multiplex PCR, and TCRdb's table has in-frame clones only and misses some. The sample carries about 68,000 clones, 80% to 95% recorded once. The sequenced sample was peripheral blood, obtained in the first trimester of pregnancy. The receptor source for this set is a female donor with multiple sclerosis, enrolled in a pregnancy study.

This clone appeared a single time. The chain employs TRBV19 and TRBJ1-5, with D perhaps TRBD1 (5 bases). Between the trimmed V and J ends, which lost 3 bases and 7 bases, there was a span of 13 bases. The CDR3 covers 14 residues. Germline loops: CDR1 LNHDA, CDR2 SQIVND (reference sequence). CDR3 in DNA: TGTGCCAGTAGTATCGAACCAGGGAAACAGCCCCAGCATTTT. Translating it yields CASSIEPGKQPQHF.

This clone was detected only a few times. This chain joins TRBV19 and TRBJ1-5; the D is unclear. With 5 bases removed from V and 4 bases from J, the gap between germline ends came to 9 bases. This CDR3 spans 13 amino acids. The germline V gene has CDR1 LNHDA and CDR2 SQIVND (reference sequence). CDR3 bases: TGTGCCAGTAGTTTCGGGGTAAATCAGCCCCAGCATTTT. Residues: CASSFGVNQPQHF.

This chain joins TRBV30 and TRBJ2-7; TRBD1 matches at 8 bases. Germline lookup yields CDR1 GTSNPN and CDR2 SVGIG (reference sequence). Trimming cost V 0 bases and J 7 bases; bases outside gene matches: 5. The CDR3 has 13 residues. This CDR3 reads CAWSVRQGTEQYF. As DNA, the CDR3 is TGTGCCTGGAGTGTGAGACAGGGGACGGAGCAGTACTTC.

The chain has TRBV28 and TRBJ2-3, with TRBD2 matching over 7 bases. The CDR3 totals 19 residues. J lost 2 bases, V lost 3 bases, and 17 bases had no gene match. CDR1 is MDHEN, CDR2 SYDVKM, per germline. The CDR3 bases are TGTGCCAGCAGTTTTCCGCGGACGGGGGAGCGGGGTTTCACAGATACGCAGTATTTT. Protein sequence: CASSFPRTGERGFTDTQYF. Using reference TRBV28 and TRBJ2-3 for the parts outside the CDR3, the full variable domain is DVKVTQSSRYLVKRTGEKVFLECVQDMDHENMFWYRQDPGLGLRLIYFSYDVKMKEKGDIPEGYSVSREKKERFSLILESASTNQTSMYLCASSFPRTGERGFTDTQYFGPGTRLTVL.

The chain joins TRBV18 to TRBJ1-1; 7 bases line up with TRBD1. This CDR3 is 20 amino acids long. The V gene end was trimmed by 0 bases and the J gene end by 1 base; junction bases not matched to a gene: 17. Germline CDR1 reads KGHSH; CDR2 reads LQKENI. The chain's CDR3 is CASSPPRRKGDRSPNTEAFF. CDR3 nucleotide sequence: TGTGCCAGCTCACCACCCCGTAGAAAGGGGGACAGATCTCCGAACACTGAAGCTTTCTTT.

The chain has TRBV14 and TRBJ2-2; 7 positions agree with TRBD1. Germline CDR1 and CDR2: SGHDN and FVKESK. This CDR3 region has 17 residues. V lost 3 bases to trimming and J lost 3 bases; unmatched junction nucleotides: 10. The CDR3 protein is CASSQYTGVIDTGELFF. The CDR3 bases are TGTGCCAGCAGCCAGTATACAGGGGTGATCGACACCGGGGAGCTGTTTTTT.

This chain's CDR3 is CASSFRQANSPLHF. As DNA, the CDR3 is TGTGCCAGCAGTTTTCGTCAAGCAAATTCACCCCTCCACTTT. The chain joins TRBV27 to TRBJ1-6; D is unclear. CDR3 length equals 14 residues. The germline gives CDR1 MNHEY, CDR2 SMNVEV (reference sequence). V lost 3 bases and J 7 bases, leaving 10 bases between the germline ends.

As DNA, the CDR3 is TGTGCCAGCAGCTCCCCCCACAGCACCGGGGAGCTGTTTTTT. As protein: CASSSPHSTGELFF. The genes are TRBV7-9 and TRBJ2-2; D is ambiguous. The CDR3 totals 14 residues. CDR1 SEHNR and CDR2 FQNEAQ come from the germline V gene (reference sequence). V shed 4 bases and J shed 4 bases, with 10 bases lying between them.

This clone was picked up one time. For the CDR3, the DNA is TGTGCCGGACAATCCGAGGGAGGGCTGTACAATGAGCAGTTCTTC. It yields the protein CAGQSEGGLYNEQFF. The V gene is TRBV6-1, the J gene TRBJ2-1, with TRBD2 matching 7 bases. The CDR3 contains 15 residues. J gave up 4 bases and V 11 bases, and 14 bases lay outside the gene matches. The germline V gene encodes CDR1 MNHNS and CDR2 SASEGT.

The chain carries TRBV30 and TRBJ2-5; 11 nucleotides line up with TRBD2. Per germline, CDR1 GTSNPN and CDR2 SVGIG (reference sequence). The ends lost 3 bases at V and 1 base at J; junction bases unmatched: 4. The CDR3 contains 15 residues. CDR3 nucleotide sequence: TGTGCCTGGAGCCCGGGACTAGCGGTCCAAGAGACCCAGTACTTC. Protein product: CAWSPGLAVQETQYF.

The J gene is TRBJ2-1, the V gene TRBV30, with 10 bases lining up with TRBD2. CDR1 is GTSNPN, CDR2 SVGIG, per germline (reference sequence). The V segment lost 0 bases and the J segment 7 bases; nucleotides outside the gene matches: 3. The CDR3 extends over 14 amino acids. The CDR3 is CAWSVGLAINEQFF. The CDR3 nucleotides read TGTGCCTGGAGTGTGGGACTAGCGATAAATGAGCAGTTCTTC.

The chain links TRBV9 to TRBJ1-5; a possible D gene is TRBD1 (5 bases). Between the trimmed V and J ends, which lost 7 bases and 4 bases, there was a span of 12 bases. The CDR3 is 13 amino acids. Per the germline V gene, CDR1 is SGDLS and CDR2 is YYNGEE. In DNA form, the CDR3 reads TGTGCCAGCGGGAGGGAGGGGAATCAGCCCCAGCATTTT. Translated, it gives CASGREGNQPQHF.

The CDR3 here is CASSLSRGEQGEAFF. In DNA form, the CDR3 reads TGTGCCAGCAGCTTAAGCCGGGGTGAACAGGGTGAAGCTTTCTTT. The rearrangement links TRBV7-9 to TRBJ1-1; D possibly corresponds to TRBD1 (6 bases). Germline CDR1 and CDR2: SEHNR and FQNEAQ (reference sequence). The CDR3 length is 15 residues. With 2 bases removed from V and 7 bases from J, the gap between germline ends came to 17 bases.

The chain recombines TRBV2 with TRBJ2-3, with 8 bases matching TRBD1. The CDR3 length is 15 residues. Germline trimming cut 6 bases from V and 4 bases from J; bases unmatched to any gene: 9. Germline CDR1 reads SNHLY; CDR2 reads FYNNEI. This chain's CDR3 is CASRGQAPSADTQYF. For the CDR3, the DNA is TGTGCCAGCAGGGGACAGGCCCCTAGTGCAGATACGCAGTATTTT. The entire variable domain, with the rest obtained from reference TRBV2 and TRBJ2-3, is as follows: EPEVTQTPSHQVTQMGQEVILRCVPISNHLYFYWYRQILGQKVEFLVSFYNNEISEKSEIFDDQFSVERPDGSNFTLKIRSTKLEDSAMYFCASRGQAPSADTQYFGPGTRLTVL.

The CDR3 bases are TGTGCCAGTAGTTTGGGGGACGGGAGCTACGAGCAGTACTTC. Amino acid sequence: CASSLGDGSYEQYF. The genes are TRBV19 and TRBJ2-7, with D perhaps matching TRBD2 (6 bases). V was shortened by 5 bases and J by 3 bases, with 14 bases between the two germline ends. The CDR3 loop spans 14 amino acids. Germline V gene lookup returns CDR1 LNHDA and CDR2 SQIVND (reference sequence). Looking up the rest from reference TRBV19 and TRBJ2-7 gives the full variable domain: DGGITQSPKYLFRKEGQNVTLSCEQNLNHDAMYWYRQDPGQGLRLIYYSQIVNDFQKGDIAEGYSVSREKKESFPLTVTSAQKNPTAFYLCASSLGDGSYEQYFGPGTRLTVT.

The V gene is TRBV6-1, the J gene TRBJ2-3, with D perhaps TRBD1 (5 bases). Trimming took 8 bases from V and 0 from J, leaving 12 bases between them. The germline V gene encodes CDR1 MNHNS and CDR2 SASEGT. This CDR3 contains 14 residues. The CDR3 sequence is CASQTVYSTDTQYF. The DNA for the CDR3 is TGTGCCAGCCAGACAGTTTATAGCACAGATACGCAGTATTTT.

This clone was seen only once. The rearrangement joins TRBV9 to TRBJ2-2; 10 bases align to TRBD2. The CDR3 is made up of 16 amino acids. Germline assignment: CDR1 SGDLS and CDR2 YYNGEE. The junction had 3 bases not matched to a gene; V was cut back by 0 bases and J by 4 bases. The CDR3 region is CASSVEAGGPTGELFF. In nucleotides, the CDR3 is TGTGCCAGCAGCGTAGAAGCGGGGGGGCCCACCGGGGAGCTGTTTTTT.

The V and J genes are TRBV10-3 and TRBJ2-1; TRBD2 matches 10 bases. V lost 0 bases and J lost 7; bases outside the gene matches: 6. Per the germline V gene, CDR1 is ENHRY and CDR2 is SYGVKD. CDR3 length equals 16 residues. The chain's CDR3 is CAISESQREGGNEQFF. Written as DNA, the CDR3 is TGTGCCATCAGTGAGTCCCAGCGGGAGGGCGGTAATGAGCAGTTCTTC.

The chain links TRBV19 to TRBJ1-5; TRBD1 is a possible D gene (6 bases). With 6 bases removed from V and 0 bases from J, the gap between germline ends came to 12 bases. This CDR3 comprises 15 residues. Germline V gene data show CDR1 as LNHDA and CDR2 as SQIVND (reference sequence). CDR3 loop: CASRTGTHSNQPQHF. CDR3 sequence (DNA): TGTGCCAGTAGGACCGGGACACATAGCAATCAGCCCCAGCATTTT.

V and J are TRBV6-5 and TRBJ2-7, with TRBD1 as a possible D gene (6 bases). The germline V and J ends were trimmed by 2 bases and 3 bases, with 14 bases remaining between them. The germline CDR1 and CDR2 sequences are MNHEY and SVGAGI. The CDR3 is 15 amino acids. The CDR3 region is CASSYDRIGGYEQYF. For the CDR3, the DNA is TGTGCCAGCAGTTACGACAGGATAGGTGGCTACGAGCAGTACTTC.

V usage is TRBV30 and J usage is TRBJ1-4; the D is unclear. V was shortened by 4 bases and J by 0 bases, with 6 bases between the two germline ends. CDR1 is GTSNPN and CDR2 is SVGIG in the germline V gene (reference sequence). This CDR3 is built from 13 residues. The DNA for the CDR3 is TGTGCCTGGAATCCGGCAACTAATGAAAAACTGTTTTTT. As protein: CAWNPATNEKLFF. The variable domain in full, completed from reference TRBV30 and TRBJ1-4, reads SQTIHQWPATLVQPVGSPLSLECTVEGTSNPNLYWYRQAAGRGLQLLFYSVGIGQISSEVPQNLSASRPQDRQFILSSKKLLLSDSGFYLCAWNPATNEKLFFGSGTQLSVL.

This chain connects TRBV5-1 to TRBJ1-2; D unclear. The CDR3 sequence is 14 residues long. Trimming pared 0 bases from V and 3 bases from J, leaving 9 bases between. CDR1 is SGHRS, CDR2 YFSETQ, per germline. The CDR3 region has the DNA TGCGCCAGCAGCTTGGGGCCTGCGGACTATGGCTACACCTTC. Protein: CASSLGPADYGYTF.

The V call is TRBV19, the J call TRBJ1-5; possibly TRBD1 for D (6 bases). The V and J ends lost 1 base and 4 bases respectively, with 11 bases between them. Germline V lookup: CDR1 LNHDA, CDR2 SQIVND (reference sequence). The CDR3 is 15 residues long. In DNA form, the CDR3 reads TGTGCCAGTAGTATAGTTGCGGGGGCGAATCAGCCCCAGCATTTT. Translating gives CASSIVAGANQPQHF.

A single count supports this clone. The chain combines TRBV18 with TRBJ2-7; D remains ambiguous. Germline V lookup: CDR1 KGHSH, CDR2 LQKENI. Trimming removed 1 base from V and 2 bases from J, with 9 bases in between. This CDR3 has 14 amino acids. The CDR3 bases are TGTGCCAGCTCACCACTGGCACAGCCCTACGAGCAGTACTTC. It is translated as CASSPLAQPYEQYF.

This chain joins TRBV5-1 and TRBJ2-2; D may be TRBD1 (6 bases). Deletions cut 1 base from V and 7 bases from J, with 11 bases between. CDR1 SGHRS and CDR2 YFSETQ come from the germline V gene. The CDR3 is made up of 14 amino acids. CDR3 sequence: CASSLTGKVGELFF. CDR3 DNA: TGCGCCAGCAGCTTGACAGGGAAAGTCGGGGAGCTGTTTTTT.

The V gene is TRBV6-4, the J gene TRBJ1-1; D may be TRBD1 (5 bases). Trimming cost V 4 bases and J 3 bases, with 9 bases left between them. The CDR3 contains 13 residues. Looked up from germline, CDR1 is MRHNA and CDR2 is SNTAGT. The DNA for the CDR3 is TGTGCCAGCAGTGTAGACAGCCACACTGAAGCTTTCTTT. Its translation is CASSVDSHTEAFF.

J is TRBJ2-3 and V is TRBV7-8; 7 nucleotides align to TRBD2. The CDR3 runs 16 residues. Per the germline V gene, CDR1 is SGHVS and CDR2 is FQNEAQ. V was pared by 2 bases and J by 2 bases, with 7 bases of the junction left unmatched. The CDR3 sequence: CASSLRLGGYTDTQYF. The CDR3, as DNA: TGTGCCAGCAGCTTAAGGTTGGGGGGGTACACAGATACGCAGTATTTT. Supplemented by reference TRBV7-8 and TRBJ2-3, the full variable domain reads GAGVSQSPRYKVAKRGQDVALRCDPISGHVSLFWYQQALGQGPEFLTYFQNEAQLDKSGLPSDRFFAERPEGSVSTLKIQRTQQEDSAVYLCASSLRLGGYTDTQYFGPGTRLTVL.

The chain couples TRBV19 to TRBJ1-6; D is possibly TRBD1 (6 bases). Germline loops: CDR1 LNHDA, CDR2 SQIVND (reference sequence). V was trimmed by 7 bases and J by 6 bases, leaving 16 bases between them. The CDR3 sequence is 15 residues long. CDR3 in amino acids: CASNKGGGGNSPLHF. The CDR3 DNA reads TGTGCCAGTAACAAGGGGGGAGGGGGTAATTCACCCCTCCACTTT.

The gene calls are TRBV2 and TRBJ1-1; TRBD1 agrees at 8 bases. After removal of 5 bases from V and 1 base from J, the junction contained 3 bases not matched to a gene. Per the germline V gene, CDR1 is SNHLY and CDR2 is FYNNEI. The CDR3 length is 14 residues. CDR3 coding DNA: TGTGCCAGCAGTCAACAGGGGGGGAACACTGAAGCTTTCTTT. Residues: CASSQQGGNTEAFF.

V is TRBV7-3 and J is TRBJ2-5, with 10 bases aligning to TRBD1. Looked up from germline, CDR1 is SGHTA and CDR2 is FQGTGA. The trim removed 4 bases at V and 4 bases at J, leaving 24 bases unmatched. This CDR3 is built from 21 residues. The DNA of the CDR3 is TGTGCCAGCAGCTCCTTAGGACGTAACAAAATCGGACAGGGGGTGGGAGAGACCCAGTACTTC. Translation gives CASSSLGRNKIGQGVGETQYF.